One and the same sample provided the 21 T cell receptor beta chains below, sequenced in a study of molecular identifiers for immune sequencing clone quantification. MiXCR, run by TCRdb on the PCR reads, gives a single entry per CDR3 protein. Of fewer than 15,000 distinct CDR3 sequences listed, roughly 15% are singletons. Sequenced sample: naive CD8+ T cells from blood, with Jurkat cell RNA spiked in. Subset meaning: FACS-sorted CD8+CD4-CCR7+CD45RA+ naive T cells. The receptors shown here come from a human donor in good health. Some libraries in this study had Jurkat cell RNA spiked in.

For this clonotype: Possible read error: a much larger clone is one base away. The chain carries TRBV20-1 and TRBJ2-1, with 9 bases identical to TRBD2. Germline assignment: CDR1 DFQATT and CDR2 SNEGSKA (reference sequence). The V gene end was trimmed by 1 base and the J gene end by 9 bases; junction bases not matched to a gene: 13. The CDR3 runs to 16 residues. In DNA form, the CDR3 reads TGCAGTGCTAGAGCCCCCGGGACTAGCATAGACAGTGAGCAGTTCTTC. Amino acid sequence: CSARAPGTSIDSEQFF.

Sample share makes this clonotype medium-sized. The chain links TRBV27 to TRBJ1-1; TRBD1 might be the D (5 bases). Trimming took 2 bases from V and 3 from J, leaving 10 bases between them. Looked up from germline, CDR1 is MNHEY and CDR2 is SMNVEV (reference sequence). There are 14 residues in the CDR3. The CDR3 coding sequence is TGTGCCAGCAGTTTACGGGGGTCGTACACTGAAGCTTTCTTT. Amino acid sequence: CASSLRGSYTEAFF.

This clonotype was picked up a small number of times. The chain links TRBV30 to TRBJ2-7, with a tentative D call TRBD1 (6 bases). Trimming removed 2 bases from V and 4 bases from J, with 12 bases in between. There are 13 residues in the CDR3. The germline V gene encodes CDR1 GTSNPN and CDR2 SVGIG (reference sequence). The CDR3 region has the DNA TGTGCCTGGAGTTACGGACAGATATACGAGCAGTACTTC. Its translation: CAWSYGQIYEQYF.

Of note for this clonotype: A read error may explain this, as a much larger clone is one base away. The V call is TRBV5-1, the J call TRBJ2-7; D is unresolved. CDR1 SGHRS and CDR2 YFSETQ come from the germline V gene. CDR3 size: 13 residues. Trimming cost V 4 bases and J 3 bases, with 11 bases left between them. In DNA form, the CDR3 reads TGCGCCAGCAGCCCTAGACTTTTCTACGAGCAGTACTTC. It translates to CASSPRLFYEQYF.

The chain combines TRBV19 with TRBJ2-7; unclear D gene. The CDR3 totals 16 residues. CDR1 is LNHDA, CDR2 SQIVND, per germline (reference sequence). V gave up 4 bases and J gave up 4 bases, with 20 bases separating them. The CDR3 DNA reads TGTGCCAGTAGTACCCAAGAAGATTTCGGGCCTTACGAGCAGTACTTC. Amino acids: CASSTQEDFGPYEQYF.

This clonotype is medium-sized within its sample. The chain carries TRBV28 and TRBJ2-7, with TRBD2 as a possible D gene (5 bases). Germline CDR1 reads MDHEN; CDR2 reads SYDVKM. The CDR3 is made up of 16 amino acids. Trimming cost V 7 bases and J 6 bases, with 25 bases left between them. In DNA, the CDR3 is TGTGCCAGCACCCCAAGGCCGCGCTGGAAACGGGGCGAGCAGTACTTC. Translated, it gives CASTPRPRWKRGEQYF.

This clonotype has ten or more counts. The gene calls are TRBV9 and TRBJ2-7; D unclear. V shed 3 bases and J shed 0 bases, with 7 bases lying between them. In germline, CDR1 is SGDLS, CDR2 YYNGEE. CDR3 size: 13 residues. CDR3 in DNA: TGTGCCAGCAGCGACCCGAACTCCTACGAGCAGTACTTC. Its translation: CASSDPNSYEQYF.

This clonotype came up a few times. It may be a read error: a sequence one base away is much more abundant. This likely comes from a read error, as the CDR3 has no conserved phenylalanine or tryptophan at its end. CDR3 loop: CASSYSASGRALYNEQFL. In DNA, the CDR3 is TGTGCCAGCAGTTACTCGGCTAGCGGGAGGGCCCTTTACAATGAGCAGTTCCTC. The chain has TRBV6-5 and TRBJ2-1, with 12 bases that match TRBD2. This CDR3 region has 18 residues. The V and J ends lost 0 bases and 4 bases, in that order; junction bases with no gene match: 7. Germline V CDR1 and CDR2: MNHEY, SVGAGI.

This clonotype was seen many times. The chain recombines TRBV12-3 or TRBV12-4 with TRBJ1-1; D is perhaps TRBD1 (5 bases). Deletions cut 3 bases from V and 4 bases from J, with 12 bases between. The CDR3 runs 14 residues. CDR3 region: CASSFSGGSTEAFF. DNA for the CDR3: TGTGCCAGCAGTTTTTCGGGGGGGAGCACTGAAGCTTTCTTT.

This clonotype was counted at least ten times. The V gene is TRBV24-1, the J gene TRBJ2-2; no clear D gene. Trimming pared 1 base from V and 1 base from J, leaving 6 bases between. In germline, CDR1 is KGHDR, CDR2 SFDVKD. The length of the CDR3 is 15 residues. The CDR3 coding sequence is TGTGCCACCAGTGATTTAGTCGGGAACACCGGGGAGCTGTTTTTT. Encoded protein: CATSDLVGNTGELFF.

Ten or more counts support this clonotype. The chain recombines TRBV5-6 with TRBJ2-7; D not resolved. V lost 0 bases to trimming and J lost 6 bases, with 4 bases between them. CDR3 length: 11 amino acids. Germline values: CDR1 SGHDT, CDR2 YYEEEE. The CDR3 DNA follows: TGTGCCAGCAGCTTGGCCCTCGAGCAGTACTTC. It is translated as CASSLALEQYF.

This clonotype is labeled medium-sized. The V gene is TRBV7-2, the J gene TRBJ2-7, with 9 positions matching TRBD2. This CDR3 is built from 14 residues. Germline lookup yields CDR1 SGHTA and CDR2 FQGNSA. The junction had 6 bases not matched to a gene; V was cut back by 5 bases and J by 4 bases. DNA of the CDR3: TGTGCCAGCAGCATAGGGACTAGCACTTACGAGCAGTACTTC. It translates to CASSIGTSTYEQYF.

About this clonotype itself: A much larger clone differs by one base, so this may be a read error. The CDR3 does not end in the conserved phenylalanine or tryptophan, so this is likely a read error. The CDR3 reads CSVEDKGINYGYTV. The DNA for the CDR3 is TGCAGCGTTGAAGATAAGGGGATTAACTATGGCTACACCGTC. The chain employs TRBV29-1 and TRBJ1-2, with TRBD1 as a possible D gene (5 bases). From germline, CDR1 is SQVTM and CDR2 ANQGSEA. The ends were cut back, 0 bases at V and 1 base at J, with 9 bases in the middle. CDR3 length equals 14 residues.

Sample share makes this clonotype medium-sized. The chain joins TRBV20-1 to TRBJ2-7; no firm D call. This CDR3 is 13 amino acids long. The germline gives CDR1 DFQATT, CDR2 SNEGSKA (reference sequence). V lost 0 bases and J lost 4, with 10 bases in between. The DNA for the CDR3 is TGCAGTGCTAGAGAAAGGGATTCGTACGAGCAGTACTTC. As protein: CSARERDSYEQYF.

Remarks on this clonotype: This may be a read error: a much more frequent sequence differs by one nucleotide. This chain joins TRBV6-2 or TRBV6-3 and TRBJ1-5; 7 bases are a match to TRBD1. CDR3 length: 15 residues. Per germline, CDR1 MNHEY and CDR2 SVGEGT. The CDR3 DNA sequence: TGTGCCAGCAGTTACTCCGGACAGGAGAATCAGCCCCAGCGTTTT. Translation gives CASSYSGQENQPQRF.

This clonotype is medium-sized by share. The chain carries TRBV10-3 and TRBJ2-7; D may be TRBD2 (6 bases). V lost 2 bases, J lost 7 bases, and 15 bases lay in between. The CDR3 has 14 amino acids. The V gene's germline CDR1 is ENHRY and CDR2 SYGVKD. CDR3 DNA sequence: TGTGCCATCAGTGAGACGGGCCCGGCGGGAGAGCAGTACTTC. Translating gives CAISETGPAGEQYF.

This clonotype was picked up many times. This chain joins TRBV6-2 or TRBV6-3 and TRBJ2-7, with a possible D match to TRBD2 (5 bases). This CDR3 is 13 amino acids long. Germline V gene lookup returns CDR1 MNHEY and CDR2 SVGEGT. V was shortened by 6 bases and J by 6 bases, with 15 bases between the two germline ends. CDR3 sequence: CASSGGRRSEQYF. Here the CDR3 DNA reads TGTGCCAGCAGCGGAGGTAGGCGGTCCGAGCAGTACTTC.

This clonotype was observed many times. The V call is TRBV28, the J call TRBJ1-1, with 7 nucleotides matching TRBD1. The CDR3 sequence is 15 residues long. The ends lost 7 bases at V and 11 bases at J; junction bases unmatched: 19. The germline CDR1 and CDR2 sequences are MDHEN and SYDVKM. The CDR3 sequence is CASNYKEGAILVAFF. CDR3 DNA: TGTGCCAGCAACTACAAGGAGGGGGCGATACTTGTTGCTTTCTTT.

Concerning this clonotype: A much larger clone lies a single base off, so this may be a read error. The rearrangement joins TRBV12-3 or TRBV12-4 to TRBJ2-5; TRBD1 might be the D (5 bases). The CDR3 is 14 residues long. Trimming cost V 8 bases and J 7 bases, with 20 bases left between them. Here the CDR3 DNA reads TGTGCCAGCGGCCAATGGGCCAGGGAAGGGACCCAGTACTTC. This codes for CASGQWAREGTQYF.

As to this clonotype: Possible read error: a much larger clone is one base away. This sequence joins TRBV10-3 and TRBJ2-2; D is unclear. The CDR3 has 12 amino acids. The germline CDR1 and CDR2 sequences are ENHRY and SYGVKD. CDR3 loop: CVIRQNTGELFF. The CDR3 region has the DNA TGTGTCATCCGACAGAACACCGGGGAGCTGTTTTTT.

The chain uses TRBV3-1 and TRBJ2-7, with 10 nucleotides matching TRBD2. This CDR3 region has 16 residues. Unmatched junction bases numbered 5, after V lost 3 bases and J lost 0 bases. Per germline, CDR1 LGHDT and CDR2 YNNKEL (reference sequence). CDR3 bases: TGTGCCAGCAGCCAGACGGGACTAGCGAGCTCCTACGAGCAGTACTTC. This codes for CASSQTGLASSYEQYF.